These 13 T cell receptor beta chains share one sample of origin, sequenced in a study of T cell responses to AZD1222 COVID-19 vaccine. Some clones are missing from TCRdb's copy, which holds only in-frame ones; the method was immunoSEQ multiplex PCR. The data contain around 130,000 clones, 90% to 95% of them singletons. The material sequenced was peripheral blood, taken on day 0 of AZD1222 vaccination. These receptors were obtained from an adult in good health.

The rearrangement uses TRBV14 and TRBJ2-7; tentatively, D is TRBD1 (5 bases). This CDR3 region has 14 residues. Looked up from germline, CDR1 is SGHDN and CDR2 is FVKESK. V gave up 4 bases and J gave up 3 bases, with 13 bases separating them. CDR3 sequence reads: CASSPRTLLYEQYF. In DNA, the CDR3 is TGTGCCAGCAGCCCTAGGACACTACTCTACGAGCAGTACTTC.

This clone was counted once. V gene TRBV2 combines with J gene TRBJ1-1; D is uncertain. With 0 bases removed from V and 0 bases from J, the gap between germline ends came to 23 bases. Germline V CDR1 and CDR2: SNHLY, FYNNEI. This CDR3 is built from 20 residues. CDR3 nucleotide sequence: TGTGCCAGCAGTGAAGCCCAAGCGCGTTTATTTTGGGGAATGAACACTGAAGCTTTCTTT. The encoded protein is CASSEAQARLFWGMNTEAFF.

This chain uses TRBV10-3 with TRBJ2-1; 10 bases match TRBD2. This CDR3 is built from 17 residues. The V gene end was trimmed by 3 bases and the J gene end by 1 base; junction bases not matched to a gene: 6. Germline loops: CDR1 ENHRY, CDR2 SYGVKD. CDR3 region: CAISDLAGDRSYNEQFF. The DNA of the CDR3 is TGTGCCATCAGTGATCTAGCGGGGGACCGATCCTACAATGAGCAGTTCTTC.

This chain uses TRBV7-9 with TRBJ1-2; no clear D. CDR3 size: 14 residues. CDR1 is SEHNR, CDR2 FQNEAQ, per germline (reference sequence). Trimming took off 6 bases at V and 2 bases at J, with 13 bases between the two ends. The CDR3 reads CASSYMTENYGYTF. CDR3 DNA sequence: TGTGCCAGCAGTTATATGACCGAAAACTATGGCTACACCTTC. The variable domain in full, with the rest retrieved from reference TRBV7-9 and TRBJ1-2, is DTGVSQNPRHKITKRGQNVTFRCDPISEHNRLYWYRQTLGQGPEFLTYFQNEAQLEKSRLLSDRFSAERPKGSFSTLEIQRTEQGDSAMYLCASSYMTENYGYTFGSGTRLTVV.

The gene calls are TRBV5-5 and TRBJ1-6, with 9 positions matching TRBD1. V dropped 2 bases and J dropped 7; count of bases not matched to a gene: 1. The CDR3 sequence is 14 residues long. Germline V lookup: CDR1 SGHKS, CDR2 YYEKEE (reference sequence). In DNA form, the CDR3 reads TGTGCCAGCAGCTTTGGACAGGGGAATTCACCCCTCCACTTT. Its protein product is CASSFGQGNSPLHF.

Here the CDR3 reads CASSAGTSGRARVDIQYF. DNA for the CDR3: TGTGCCAGCAGCGCCGGGACTAGCGGGAGGGCTAGGGTTGACATTCAGTACTTC. The chain is built from TRBV9 and TRBJ2-4; 16 bases align to TRBD2. The length of the CDR3 is 18 residues. Germline V gene data show CDR1 as SGDLS and CDR2 as YYNGEE. V lost 3 bases and J lost 8; bases outside the gene matches: 11.

This clone came up once. The chain combines TRBV6-2 or TRBV6-3 with TRBJ1-2; TRBD1 matches at 7 bases. CDR3 length: 14 residues. J lost 8 bases, V lost 5 bases, and 11 bases had no gene match. Germline V CDR1 and CDR2: MNHEY, SVGEGT. The CDR3 here is CASSQQGPSGGYTF. CDR3 bases: TGTGCCAGCAGTCAACAGGGGCCGTCGGGAGGCTACACCTTC.

The gene calls are TRBV6-1 and TRBJ2-2, with D perhaps TRBD1 (5 bases). Trimming cost V 0 bases and J 0 bases, with 14 bases left between them. Germline CDR1 and CDR2: MNHNS and SASEGT. The CDR3 has 18 amino acids. The CDR3 nucleotides read TGTGCCAGCAGTGAAGCCCACAGGTTCTACGCGAACACCGGGGAGCTGTTTTTT. The encoded protein is CASSEAHRFYANTGELFF.

This clone showed up just a few times. J is TRBJ1-2 and V is TRBV6-5; maybe TRBD1 (5 bases). CDR1 is MNHEY, CDR2 SVGAGI, per germline. The CDR3 extends over 14 amino acids. The V gene lost 5 bases and the J gene lost 2 bases, with 12 bases spanning the gap. The CDR3 here is CASSRTRKNYGYTF. In DNA form, the CDR3 reads TGTGCCAGCAGTCGGACACGGAAAAACTATGGCTACACCTTC.

The chain recombines TRBV19 with TRBJ1-1, with D hard to call. Germline CDR1 LNHDA, CDR2 SQIVND (reference sequence). This CDR3 is built from 15 residues. Trimming stripped 5 bases from V and 0 bases from J, with 13 bases between. CDR3 protein: CASSPRARMNTEAFF. CDR3 sequence (DNA): TGTGCCAGTAGTCCACGCGCCAGAATGAACACTGAAGCTTTCTTT.

The chain combines TRBV19 with TRBJ2-1, with D possibly TRBD2 on 5 matching bases. The germline gives CDR1 LNHDA, CDR2 SQIVND (reference sequence). The CDR3 runs to 17 residues. The germline V and J ends were trimmed by 7 bases and 5 bases, with 24 bases remaining between them. CDR3 region: CASTQRHRGTLNNEQFF. As DNA, the CDR3 is TGTGCCAGTACCCAGCGGCACCGAGGTACATTAAACAATGAGCAGTTCTTC.

V usage is TRBV28 and J usage is TRBJ1-1, with 7 bases that match TRBD1. Trimming took 7 bases from V and 5 from J; bases not matched to a gene: 7. The CDR3 sequence is 13 residues long. Germline V gives CDR1 MDHEN, CDR2 SYDVKM. CDR3 protein: CASTKYRGTEAFF. CDR3 bases: TGTGCCAGCACCAAATACAGGGGAACTGAAGCTTTCTTT. Full variable domain (missing parts from reference TRBV28 and TRBJ1-1): DVKVTQSSRYLVKRTGEKVFLECVQDMDHENMFWYRQDPGLGLRLIYFSYDVKMKEKGDIPEGYSVSREKKERFSLILESASTNQTSMYLCASTKYRGTEAFFGQGTRLTVV.

The chain is built from TRBV4-2 and TRBJ2-1; D may match TRBD1 or TRBD2 (5 bases each). Trimming removed 1 base from V and 5 bases from J, with 12 bases in between. The length of the CDR3 is 15 residues. Germline CDR1 is LGHNA and CDR2 is YNFKEQ. This chain's CDR3 is CASSQVGTQDNEQFF. CDR3 in DNA: TGTGCCAGCAGCCAAGTCGGGACGCAAGACAATGAGCAGTTCTTC.